In its sample, the clone carrying this TCR beta chain was seen a few times. Its antigen is still unknown. The data originate from a study of regulatory T cells in long-lasting Graves disease. The study's findings and limits: Less diverse TCR repertoires were seen in persistent Graves' patients than in newly diagnosed ones. Thyroid tissue was not sampled; only peripheral blood was. Persistent patients shared about 2,800 public clonotypes among themselves. Newly diagnosed patients shared fewer, at about a thousand.

Time point: newly diagnosed GD, antithyroid drugs for less than 3 months. Following extraction of RNA from PBMCs, that RNA was used to make the TCR library. Both iRepertoire HTBI primers and Arm-PCR of CDR3 regions were used to build the TCR beta libraries. Each CDR3 protein is one row after TCRdb ran MiXCR on the multiplex PCR reads. Altogether about 620,000 distinct CDR3 sequences are present, 16% being singletons, with the ten largest covering 18%. Germline V gene data show CDR1 as SGHAT and CDR2 as FQDESV (reference sequence). CDR3 length: 14 amino acids. V was cut by 3 bases and J by 7 bases, with 16 bases left in between. The same sample was also studied in work on T cells in Graves' hyperthyroidism and ophthalmopathy. Turning to that study: The authors' 13 V-J model separated ophthalmopathy from stable hyperthyroidism.

The source of this sequence is a woman aged 25 to 39 with Graves disease. The chain uses TRBV11-1 and TRBJ2-7; D not resolved. The sequences come from peripheral blood mononuclear cells (PBMCs), collected at new diagnosis, from a patient treated with antithyroid drugs. CDR3 coding DNA: TGTGCCAGCAGCTTTTCATGGGCACTACGAGAGCAGTACTTC. Amino acid sequence: CASSFSWALREQYF. Full variable domain (rest looked up from reference TRBV11-1 and TRBJ2-7): EAEVAQSPRYKITEKSQAVAFWCDPISGHATLYWYRQILGQGPELLVQFQDESVVDDSQLPKDRFSAERLKGVDSTLKIQPAELGDSAMYLCASSFSWALREQYFGPGTRLTVT.